One and the same sample provided the 14 T cell receptor beta chains below, sequenced in a study of blood T cell repertoires in COVID-19. The method was immunoSEQ multiplex PCR; TCRdb's version includes in-frame clones alone and lacks a portion of them. Seen here are approximately 94,000 clones, approximately 80% observed once, and the top ten hold around 25%. Sequenced input: peripheral blood. These receptors were collected from a man aged 60 to 69 with acute or convalescent COVID-19.

The CDR3 DNA reads as TGTGCCAGCAGTCAATTTAACTATGGCTACACCTTC. It codes for CASSQFNYGYTF. The chain has TRBV12-3 or TRBV12-4 and TRBJ1-2; D is unclear. This CDR3 spans 12 amino acids. V was trimmed by 5 bases and J by 1 base, leaving 5 bases between them.

The count of this clone is one. The genes are TRBV6-5 and TRBJ2-7; D remains unclear. Trimming removed 6 bases from V and 6 bases from J, with 18 bases in between. The germline gives CDR1 MNHEY, CDR2 SVGAGI. This CDR3 contains 14 residues. CDR3 in amino acids: CASRGTRLGGEQYF. CDR3 in DNA: TGTGCCAGCAGGGGTACACGATTAGGCGGCGAGCAGTACTTC.

This rearrangement joins TRBV18 to TRBJ2-3, with 7 bases aligning to TRBD2. Per the germline V gene, CDR1 is KGHSH and CDR2 is LQKENI. The CDR3 totals 16 residues. Germline trimming cut 4 bases from V and 1 base from J; bases unmatched to any gene: 8. CDR3 region: CASSLQAGLGTDTQYF. The CDR3 region has the DNA TGTGCCAGCTCACTTCAAGCGGGGTTGGGCACAGATACGCAGTATTTT.

This clone showed up just once. The gene calls are TRBV28 and TRBJ2-2, with 7 bases identical to TRBD1. CDR3 length equals 17 residues. V lost 6 bases to trimming and J lost 1 base; unmatched junction nucleotides: 11. The germline V gene has CDR1 MDHEN and CDR2 SYDVKM. CDR3 bases: TGTGCCAGCAGGGGAAGTGGGGGACAGCTGAACACCGGGGAGCTGTTTTTT. This sequence encodes CASRGSGGQLNTGELFF.

This clone came up many times. This chain connects TRBV7-3 to TRBJ2-1; no reliable D call. The CDR3 length is 12 residues. V gave up 1 base and J gave up 9 bases, with 7 bases separating them. Germline CDR1 and CDR2: SGHTA and FQGTGA. The CDR3 loop is CASSLKLGEQFF. The CDR3 DNA follows: TGTGCCAGCAGCTTAAAGCTAGGTGAGCAGTTCTTC.

The rearrangement uses TRBV24-1 and TRBJ2-1; D is possibly TRBD2 (5 bases). Trimming stripped 6 bases from V and 5 bases from J, with 22 bases between. Germline values: CDR1 KGHDR, CDR2 SFDVKD. The CDR3 runs 17 residues. In nucleotides, the CDR3 is TGTGCCACCAGTCCGACAATCCCCCGGGGAAAGAACAATGAGCAGTTCTTC. Its protein product is CATSPTIPRGKNNEQFF.

The V gene is TRBV5-1, the J gene TRBJ2-7; 8 nucleotides line up with TRBD1. Germline CDR1 and CDR2: SGHRS and YFSETQ. The junction had 4 bases not matched to a gene; V was cut back by 7 bases and J by 1 base. The CDR3 loop spans 13 amino acids. The CDR3 DNA reads as TGCGCCAGCTCCGGGACAGGATCCTACGAGCAGTACTTC. Translating it yields CASSGTGSYEQYF.

This chain uses TRBV2 with TRBJ1-6; no reliable D call. This CDR3 has 14 residues. From germline, CDR1 is SNHLY and CDR2 FYNNEI. Trimming took off 3 bases at V and 6 bases at J, with 9 bases between the two ends. CDR3 sequence reads: CASSDGSANSPLHF. The CDR3 bases are TGTGCCAGCAGTGACGGGTCGGCTAATTCACCCCTCCACTTT.

This clone was observed a single time. This chain connects TRBV7-9 to TRBJ2-3, with TRBD2 matching 9 bases. The CDR3 sequence is 15 residues long. Germline V CDR1 and CDR2: SEHNR, FQNEAQ (reference sequence). V gave up 1 base and J gave up 3 bases; unmatched junction bases: 2. The CDR3 sequence is CASSLGRGGTDTQYF. For the CDR3, the DNA is TGTGCCAGCAGCTTAGGGCGGGGGGGGACAGATACGCAGTATTTT. Using reference TRBV7-9 and TRBJ2-3 for the parts outside the CDR3, the full variable domain is DTGVSQNPRHKITKRGQNVTFRCDPISEHNRLYWYRQTLGQGPEFLTYFQNEAQLEKSRLLSDRFSAERPKGSFSTLEIQRTEQGDSAMYLCASSLGRGGTDTQYFGPGTRLTVL.

The chain joins TRBV2 to TRBJ1-1, with 8 bases identical to TRBD1. The germline CDR1 and CDR2 sequences are SNHLY and FYNNEI. V gave up 6 bases and J gave up 1 base; unmatched junction bases: 4. The CDR3 totals 14 residues. The CDR3 bases are TGTGCCAGCAGGGATGACAGGGGGAACACTGAAGCTTTCTTT. This encodes CASRDDRGNTEAFF.

The rearrangement joins TRBV10-3 to TRBJ2-7; 9 bases are a match to TRBD1. This CDR3 is 18 amino acids long. Germline V gene data show CDR1 as ENHRY and CDR2 as SYGVKD. After removal of 0 bases from V and 3 bases from J, the junction contained 12 bases not matched to a gene. The CDR3 nucleotides read TGTGCCATCAGTGAGTCACCCCACCCAGGGACAGGGAACTACGAGCAGTACTTC. Translation: CAISESPHPGTGNYEQYF.

This clone has more than one count but fewer than ten. This chain connects TRBV7-8 to TRBJ2-1, with 9 bases aligning to TRBD2. The CDR3 extends over 14 amino acids. Germline loops: CDR1 SGHVS, CDR2 FQNEAQ. V was pared by 7 bases and J by 7 bases, with 8 bases of the junction left unmatched. CDR3 nucleotide sequence: TGTGCCAGCAAACTGCGGGGGGGCCGGAATGAGCAGTTCTTC. Encoded protein: CASKLRGGRNEQFF.

The chain combines TRBV7-3 with TRBJ2-6; possible D gene TRBD1, 5 bases. CDR1 and CDR2 from the germline V gene are SGHTA and FQGTGA. The V end lost 4 bases, the J end lost 1 base, and 8 bases lay between the germline ends. The CDR3 loop spans 15 amino acids. The CDR3 DNA reads TGTGCCAGCAGCTATTCAGGGTCTGGGGCCAACGTCCTGACTTTC. Translation gives CASSYSGSGANVLTF.

The chain has TRBV3-1 (or the pseudogene TRBV3-2) and TRBJ1-2; D may be TRBD1 (6 bases). The CDR3 is 17 residues long. Per the germline V gene, CDR1 is LGHDT and CDR2 is YNNKEL (reference sequence). Trimming stripped 4 bases from V and 2 bases from J, with 20 bases between. CDR3 region: CASSPYQQGGVNYGYTF. In DNA, the CDR3 is TGTGCCAGCAGCCCCTACCAACAAGGGGGAGTCAACTATGGCTACACCTTC.